A single sample is the source of the 21 T cell receptor beta chains below, sequenced in a study of blood T cell repertoires in COVID-19. Generated by immunoSEQ multiplex PCR, the TCRdb table keeps only in-frame clones and is missing some. The sample holds a few hundred thousand clones, 80% to 90% seen once. The sample consisted of PBMCs or T cells enriched from blood (not recorded which). These receptors were taken from a man aged 18 to 30 who had recovered from COVID-19.

This clone was counted only a few times. The chain recombines TRBV19 with TRBJ2-3; 7 bases align to TRBD1. The CDR3 sequence is 16 residues long. The V segment lost 3 bases and the J segment 2 bases; nucleotides outside the gene matches: 8. Germline values: CDR1 LNHDA, CDR2 SQIVND (reference sequence). The CDR3 loop is CASSIPSGQPTDTQYF. CDR3 coding DNA: TGTGCCAGTAGTATCCCTTCGGGACAGCCCACAGATACGCAGTATTTT.

This chain uses TRBV7-2 with TRBJ2-1, with TRBD2 identical over 12 bases. The J segment lost 5 bases and the V segment lost 6 bases, leaving 11 bases of the junction unmatched. Germline assignment: CDR1 SGHTA and CDR2 FQGNSA. This CDR3 has 17 amino acids. CDR3: CASRPRQRLAGDNEQFF. In DNA form, the CDR3 reads TGTGCCAGCAGGCCTCGGCAAAGACTAGCGGGGGACAATGAGCAGTTCTTC.

The rearrangement joins TRBV28 to TRBJ2-6; the match to TRBD1 covers 7 bases. The trim removed 5 bases at V and 4 bases at J, leaving 5 bases unmatched. The CDR3 sequence is 15 residues long. Germline CDR1 and CDR2: MDHEN and SYDVKM. The CDR3 DNA reads as TGTGCCAGCAGTCCGACAGGGCTCGGGGCCAACGTCCTGACTTTC. This encodes CASSPTGLGANVLTF.

The rearrangement uses TRBV25-1 and TRBJ2-2, with 10 bases fitting TRBD1. This CDR3 has 16 amino acids. Germline CDR1 is MGHDK and CDR2 is SYGVNS. V lost 1 base, J lost 4 bases, and 3 bases stayed unmatched. DNA for the CDR3: TGTGCCAGCAGTGAATCGGGACAGGGGCCCACCGGGGAGCTGTTTTTT. This sequence encodes CASSESGQGPTGELFF.

The gene calls are TRBV12-3 or TRBV12-4 and TRBJ2-7; TRBD2 is a possible D gene (6 bases). This CDR3 comprises 12 residues. The V and J ends lost 8 bases and 0 bases respectively, with 8 bases between them. This chain's CDR3 is CASRGYSYEQYF. CDR3 DNA: TGTGCCAGCCGGGGGTACTCCTACGAGCAGTACTTC.

The chain has TRBV6-5 and TRBJ2-5, with 7 bases identical to TRBD2. The trim removed 8 bases at V and 2 bases at J, leaving 11 bases unmatched. In germline, CDR1 is MNHEY, CDR2 SVGAGI. The CDR3 spans 15 residues. The CDR3: CASGGGLITQETQYF. In nucleotides, the CDR3 is TGTGCCAGCGGGGGGGGACTAATTACACAAGAGACCCAGTACTTC.

This clone was picked up one time. The chain joins TRBV10-3 to TRBJ2-7; 9 bases line up with TRBD2. Trimming took 8 bases from V and 3 from J; bases not matched to a gene: 8. The CDR3 has 14 residues. Germline V gene lookup returns CDR1 ENHRY and CDR2 SYGVKD. The CDR3 DNA reads as TGTGCCATCGCCGGACTAGCGCCCTACTACGAGCAGTACTTC. Its protein is CAIAGLAPYYEQYF.

The chain is built from TRBV30 and TRBJ2-1, with TRBD2 matching 12 bases. V was pared by 3 bases and J by 4 bases, with 4 bases of the junction left unmatched. The CDR3 has 15 amino acids. The germline V gene has CDR1 GTSNPN and CDR2 SVGIG (reference sequence). This CDR3 reads CAWSGGTSGYNEQFF. CDR3 sequence (DNA): TGTGCCTGGAGCGGCGGGACTAGCGGGTACAATGAGCAGTTCTTC.

V and J are TRBV13 and TRBJ2-3, with 8 bases fitting TRBD2. CDR1 PRHDT and CDR2 FYEKMQ come from the germline V gene (reference sequence). J gave up 4 bases and V 4 bases, and 4 bases lay outside the gene matches. The CDR3 is 14 amino acids. The CDR3, as DNA: TGTGCCAGCAGCTACAGCGGGAGTCCAGATACGCAGTATTTT. Translation gives CASSYSGSPDTQYF.

The V gene is TRBV7-2, the J gene TRBJ1-4; 11 positions agree with TRBD1. The junction had 3 bases not matched to a gene; V was cut back by 5 bases and J by 7 bases. CDR1 SGHTA and CDR2 FQGNSA come from the germline V gene. This CDR3 contains 14 residues. The CDR3 here is CASSRGQGGEKLFF. The CDR3, as DNA: TGTGCCAGCAGCAGGGGACAGGGGGGTGAAAAACTGTTTTTT.

The chain combines TRBV9 with TRBJ1-1, with D unclear. V was trimmed by 0 bases and J by 1 base, leaving 10 bases between them. The CDR3 covers 15 residues. Germline values: CDR1 SGDLS, CDR2 YYNGEE. The CDR3, as DNA: TGTGCCAGCAGCGTAGATCACAGAGCGAACACTGAAGCTTTCTTT. This sequence encodes CASSVDHRANTEAFF.

This clone was observed a handful of times. One junction end does not reproduce the germline sequence, and a read error may be involved. The chain recombines TRBV2 with TRBJ1-2; D is uncertain. Germline V CDR1 and CDR2: SNHLY, FYNNEI. The CDR3 spans 12 residues. The DNA of the CDR3 is TGTGCCAGCAGCGAAGACATCTCGGGCTACACCTTC. It translates to CASSEDISGYTF.

This clone was observed a few times. J is TRBJ1-2 and V is TRBV18; 8 positions match TRBD1. V was pared by 6 bases and J by 6 bases, with 6 bases of the junction left unmatched. The CDR3 spans 13 residues. Germline-derived CDR1 and CDR2 are KGHSH and LQKENI. The CDR3 protein is CASSATGVDGYTF. CDR3 in DNA: TGTGCCAGCTCGGCGACAGGGGTCGATGGCTACACCTTC.

The rearrangement uses TRBV5-1 and TRBJ2-7, with 8 bases fitting TRBD1. Trimming at V came to 1 base and at J to 13 bases, leaving 10 bases not matched to a gene. CDR3 length: 13 residues. Germline V CDR1 and CDR2: SGHRS, YFSETQ. The CDR3 DNA follows: TGCGCCAGCAGCTTGACAGGGGGGCAGCTAAACTACTTC. Translated, it gives CASSLTGGQLNYF.

This clone was counted only a few times. The chain employs TRBV5-6 and TRBJ2-1, with a weak D call TRBD1 (6 bases). Germline values: CDR1 SGHDT, CDR2 YYEEEE. V gave up 0 bases and J gave up 7 bases, with 11 bases separating them. This CDR3 comprises 14 residues. CDR3 coding DNA: TGTGCCAGCAGCTTGGGTAGGGGGATTAATGAGCAGTTCTTC. The encoded protein is CASSLGRGINEQFF.

The rearrangement joins TRBV7-2 to TRBJ1-6, with D perhaps TRBD1 (6 bases). The length of the CDR3 is 16 residues. V shed 5 bases and J shed 10 bases, with 21 bases lying between them. Germline V gene sequence: CDR1 SGHTA, CDR2 FQGNSA. CDR3 residues: CASSPFLTGSGSPLHF. CDR3 in DNA: TGTGCCAGCAGCCCATTCCTTACAGGGTCAGGGTCACCCCTCCACTTT.

This chain uses TRBV11-3 with TRBJ2-3, with TRBD2 as a possible D gene (6 bases). CDR3 length: 13 amino acids. Germline CDR1 and CDR2: SGHNT and YENEEA. V was clipped by 7 bases and J by 4 bases, with 12 bases between them. CDR3 nucleotides: TGTGCCAGCAAATCCAGGGAGGCAGATACGCAGTATTTT. It specifies CASKSREADTQYF.

A few counts support this clone. V gene TRBV6-1 combines with J gene TRBJ1-4, with TRBD1 as a possible D gene (5 bases). Germline CDR1 reads MNHNS; CDR2 reads SASEGT. CDR3 size: 17 residues. The V and J ends lost 2 bases and 8 bases respectively, with 21 bases between them. The chain's CDR3 is CASSEIEWEGSGEKLFF. In DNA form, the CDR3 reads TGTGCCAGCAGTGAAATAGAGTGGGAGGGGAGTGGGGAAAAACTGTTTTTT.

The chain uses TRBV2 and TRBJ1-1; 9 bases agree with TRBD1. In germline, CDR1 is SNHLY, CDR2 FYNNEI. CDR3 size: 19 residues. The ends lost 3 bases at V and 1 base at J; junction bases unmatched: 15. CDR3 coding DNA: TGTGCCAGCAGTGATGTAGGGACAGGGCGCGCGGGGAGGAACACTGAAGCTTTCTTT. It encodes CASSDVGTGRAGRNTEAFF.

On this clone itself: The limits of the CDR3 on the DNA are not certain, so only TCRdb's listed CDR3 is given. The chain couples TRBV6-5 to TRBJ1-5. Germline V gene lookup returns CDR1 MNHEY and CDR2 SVGAGI. The CDR3 length equals 14 residues, ends included. The CDR3 sequence: CASILGGANQPQHF.

This chain links TRBV19 with TRBJ1-5; the D gene is possibly TRBD1 (6 bases). The CDR3 length is 13 residues. Trimming stripped 4 bases from V and 11 bases from J, with 15 bases between. CDR1 and CDR2 (germline): LNHDA, SQIVND (reference sequence). The CDR3 loop reads CASSTPTGRAQHF. The CDR3 bases are TGTGCCAGTAGTACGCCCACAGGGAGGGCCCAGCATTTT.